This T cell receptor (beta chain) was profiled in a study of patients and donors after allogeneic stem cell transplantation (TCRdb year 2020). V lost 1 base and J lost 4 bases, and the count of bases not matched to a germline gene is 6. The CDR1 and CDR2 encoded by the germline V gene are MDHEN and SYDVKM. The CDR3 measures 17 amino acids from cysteine to phenylalanine. The retained sequence is limited to the CDR3, 51 bases, with the frame set at the first base. This clonotype appeared a few times. Its recognized antigen is unknown. No qualities accompany the bases; no much larger clone lies one base away. Libraries were built with RT-PCR. Sequencing instrument: NextSeq 550. TCRdb reanalyzed the raw reads on its own, using fastp at Q25 for trimming and MiXCR for clone calling, and kept in-frame beta chains. Records with the same CDR3 protein are collapsed into one entry carrying the most frequent genes and DNA. The sample includes about 400,000 distinct CDR3 sequences, with under 20% observed a single time. The ten largest make up less than 9.5% of the sample.

The sequence derives from a human donor who was either an allogeneic HSCT recipient or a stem cell or donor lymphocyte infusion donor (not recorded which). It is not recorded whose cells these are; they may come from a transplant donor. Sequencing was carried out using blood, either unsorted or a sorted T cell fraction (not recorded which). The chain joins TRBV28 to TRBJ2-7; TRBD2 fits 14 bases in the junction. The encoded CDR3 is CASSLFGLAGGWYEQYF. The base sequence is TGTGCCAGCAGTTTATTCGGACTAGCGGGAGGTTGGTACGAGCAGTACTTC.